Included here is one TCR beta chain sequence, with context. This record belongs to a study of blood T cell repertoires in COVID-19. Generated by immunoSEQ multiplex PCR, the TCRdb table keeps only in-frame clones and is missing some. The sample has approximately 200,000 clones, 80% to 85% seen once; the top ten hold under 5.5%. V shed 5 bases and J 3 bases; nucleotides not matched to a gene: 13. CDR1 and CDR2 from the germline V gene are MNHNY and SVGAGI (reference sequence). The CDR3 sequence is 18 residues long. The chain uses TRBV6-6 and TRBJ1-5; TRBD1 matches at 10 bases. Sequencing input: peripheral blood. The sequence was obtained from a woman in her thirties with acute or convalescent COVID-19. The CDR3 nucleotides are TGTGCCAGCAGTCCCCCGCGTGGGGGACAGGGGACCAATCAGCCCCAGCATTTT. Amino acids: CASSPPRGGQGTNQPQHF.